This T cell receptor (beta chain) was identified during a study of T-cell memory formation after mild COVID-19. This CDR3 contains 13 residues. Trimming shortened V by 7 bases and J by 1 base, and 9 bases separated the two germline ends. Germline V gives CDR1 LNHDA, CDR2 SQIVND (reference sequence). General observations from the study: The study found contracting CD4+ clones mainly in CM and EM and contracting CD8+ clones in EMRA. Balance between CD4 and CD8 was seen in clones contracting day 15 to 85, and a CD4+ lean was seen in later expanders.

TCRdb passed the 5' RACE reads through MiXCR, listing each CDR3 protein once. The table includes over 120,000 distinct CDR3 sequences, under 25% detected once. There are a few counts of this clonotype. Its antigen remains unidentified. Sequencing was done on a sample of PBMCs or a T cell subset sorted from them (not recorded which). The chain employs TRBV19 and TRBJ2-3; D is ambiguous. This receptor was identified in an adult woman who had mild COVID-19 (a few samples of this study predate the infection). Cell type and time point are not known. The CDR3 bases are TGTGCCAGTAAGAGCCGGGGCACAGATACGCAGTATTTT. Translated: CASKSRGTDTQYF.